This TCR beta chain was recovered during a study of blood T cell repertoires in COVID-19. In the study overall: COVID-19 samples, acute and convalescent, were from the United States, Italy and Spain. Nucleic acid was either cDNA or gDNA, and it came from T cells, B-cell-depleted T cells, or PBMCs.

Original methodology: Reference gene primer amplification in the assay estimated nucleated cell counts. Sequencing used immunoSEQ multiplex PCR; TCRdb keeps in-frame clones, though not all of them. V and J calls and clone size come straight from that table; D and trimming were deduced from the DNA. The sample records some 150,000 clones, around 87% being singletons. The CDR3 has 12 residues. Between the trimmed V and J ends, which lost 6 bases and 12 bases, there was a span of 16 bases. This TCR was recovered from a woman in her 40s with acute or convalescent COVID-19. V gene TRBV12-3 or TRBV12-4 combines with J gene TRBJ2-3; TRBD1 is a possible D gene (6 bases). Sequencing was done on a sample of peripheral blood. In nucleotides, the CDR3 is TGTGCCAGCAGGATCTCGACAGGTGCTCAGTATTTT. It is translated as CASRISTGAQYF.